This TCR beta chain is from a study of CD8+ T cells in alopecia areata listed by TCRdb under 2018. The study in broad terms: To study T cell clonal expansion in alopecia areata, the researchers applied high-throughput TCRbeta sequencing to both the C3H/HeJ mouse model and human patients. On the human side, TCRbeta sequencing was run on scalp tissue and on sorted CD4+ and CD8+ peripheral blood T cells from healthy controls and from alopecia areata patients with either patchy or totalis/universalis disease. Scalp clonality was compared across normal scalp (n=4), patchy alopecia areata scalp (n=8), and alopecia totalis/universalis scalp (n=8). The RNA source kit depended on sample type: the PAXgene miRNA kit for fixed scalp, the miRNeasy kit for PBMCs, and the RNeasy kit for mouse skin. Amplification of TCRbeta CDR3 regions was done by immunoSEQ multiplex PCR using 35 Vbeta forward primers and 13 Jbeta reverse primers. Findings and caveats that apply to the study as a whole: Shared TCR sequences between patients were less evident than in mice, which may be partly attributable to HLA diversity in the patient population. Higher clonality and more expanded CD8+ clones were observed in lesional scalp than in normal scalp, particularly in alopecia totalis/universalis, a finding suggestive of antigenic drive. Scalp TCR repertoire analysis is complicated because resident alphabeta T cells in normal human skin are also sequenced, whereas mouse skin is dominated by gammadelta T cells.

Library preparation used the immunoSEQ multiplex PCR assay. RNA was extracted from all samples and reverse transcribed into cDNA as template for TCR sequencing. First-strand cDNA was synthesized using SuperScript III with a 2:1 mix of oligo-dT and random hexamers. A synthetic immune receptor repertoire was used to gauge amplification bias, and whatever bias remained was removed computationally. On the study's bioinformatics: Raw reads were preprocessed to remove errors, and CDR3 was defined by IMGT conventions from the conserved cysteine to phenylalanine. Clonality was computed as 1 minus the Shannon entropy, with the entropy normalized by log2 of the number of productive unique TCRs. CD4 or CD8 identity of scalp clones was inferred by cross-referencing scalp TCRbeta sequences with sorted blood CD4 and CD8 repertoires. Held by TCRdb, this immuneACCESS table contains in-frame sequences only and omits some clones. Under half of the omission traces to an unresolved V gene where checked; the cause of the rest is unknown. V and J calls and clone size come straight from that table; D and trimming were deduced from the DNA. The sample yields about 110,000 clones; roughly 60% were counted once. The top ten hold roughly 20% of the sample.

This clone was detected only a few times. Its recognized antigen is unknown. No base-level quality is on record; no much larger clone is a single base apart. The CDR3 runs 17 residues from the cysteine to the phenylalanine. Just CDR3 DNA is preserved here, 51 bases in frame from base 1. V was cut back by 1 base and J by 0 bases, leaving a gap of 15 bases between them. Per the germline V gene, SGHTA is the CDR1 and FQGNSA is the CDR2. After PBMCs were isolated by density centrifugation and stained for CD3, CD4 and CD8, a FACSAria was used to sort CD4+ and CD8+ T cells. Unaffected controls provided scalp biopsies and blood samples.

This receptor chain uses TRBV7-2 and TRBJ1-2, with a tentative D gene TRBD1 over 6 matching bases. The clonotype comes from a human donor in good health. Material for sequencing was CD8+ T cells sorted from blood. The DNA sequence is given as TGTGCCAGCAGCTTAGTTCGGACAGAAAGAGCTAACTATGGCTACACCTTC. The translation is CASSLVRTERANYGYTF.